The entry below gives a single T cell receptor beta chain sequence along with its context. The data belong to a study of T cell changes during pregnancy in multiple sclerosis. Here immunoSEQ multiplex PCR was the method, and the copy in TCRdb shows in-frame clones only, minus some. The sample has 69,000 or so clones, approximately 92% seen once. CDR1 and CDR2 (germline): MDHEN, SYDVKM. V lost 7 bases, J lost 7 bases, and 10 bases stayed unmatched. The CDR3 extends over 14 amino acids. The TCR originated in a female donor with multiple sclerosis, enrolled in a pregnancy study. Sample: peripheral blood, taken before pregnancy. The chain is built from TRBV28 and TRBJ2-3; 8 bases line up with TRBD2. CDR3 nucleotide sequence: TGTGCCAGCACCCCGGGGAGCGGGAGTAATACGCAGTATTTT. Protein sequence: CASTPGSGSNTQYF.